Below, 11 T cell receptor beta chains from the same sample are listed, as sequenced in a study of blood T cell repertoires in COVID-19. Only in-frame clones appear in the TCRdb table, and some are missing; sequencing was by immunoSEQ multiplex PCR. This sample yields about 75,000 clones, of which approximately 85% are seen a single time; around 5.8% belongs to the top ten. The sample taken for sequencing was peripheral blood. All receptors come from a woman aged 80 or older with active or convalescent COVID-19.

DNA of the CDR3: TGTGCCAGCTGGGCACAGCCCGGTCGCCCCTCTGGGGCCAACGTCCTGACTTTC. Its protein is CASWAQPGRPSGANVLTF. The V gene is TRBV28, the J gene TRBJ2-6, with D unresolved. The CDR3 is 18 residues long. V was clipped by 8 bases and J by 0 bases, with 20 bases between them. Looked up from germline, CDR1 is MDHEN and CDR2 is SYDVKM.

This chain links TRBV19 with TRBJ1-4, with TRBD1 identical over 9 bases. The germline CDR1 and CDR2 sequences are LNHDA and SQIVND (reference sequence). With 8 bases clipped from V and 0 bases from J, the junction kept 10 bases outside the gene matches. The length of the CDR3 is 17 residues. The CDR3 here is CASRKLGQGATNEKLFF. The CDR3 coding sequence is TGTGCCAGTCGGAAGTTGGGACAGGGCGCAACTAATGAAAAACTGTTTTTT.

The J gene is TRBJ2-7, the V gene TRBV29-1; possibly TRBD1 for D (5 bases). V shed 7 bases and J shed 1 base, with 11 bases lying between them. Germline V lookup: CDR1 SQVTM, CDR2 ANQGSEA. CDR3 length: 12 amino acids. The CDR3 sequence: CSGTDISYEQYF. CDR3 nucleotides: TGCAGCGGAACGGACATATCCTACGAGCAGTACTTC.

The chain links TRBV5-4 to TRBJ1-2; TRBD1 matches 11 bases. The CDR3 contains 16 residues. V gave up 5 bases and J gave up 7 bases; unmatched junction bases: 13. The germline gives CDR1 SGHNT, CDR2 YYREEE (reference sequence). CDR3 in DNA: TGTGCCAGCAGGGCACTCCCGGGACAGGGGGTAGGTGGCTACACCTTC. This translates into CASRALPGQGVGGYTF.

This clone was found a few times. The chain has TRBV7-9 and TRBJ1-1, with unresolved D. Per germline, CDR1 SEHNR and CDR2 FQNEAQ (reference sequence). The CDR3 is made up of 15 amino acids. Trimming removed 5 bases at V and 0 bases at J, with 13 bases between. The CDR3 here is CASSRLDYLNTEAFF. The CDR3 DNA sequence: TGTGCCAGCAGCCGACTAGACTATTTGAACACTGAAGCTTTCTTT.

This CDR3 is CATSDPGQGPWGANVLTF. In DNA, the CDR3 is TGTGCCACCAGTGATCCCGGACAGGGCCCATGGGGGGCCAACGTCCTGACTTTC. The rearrangement links TRBV24-1 to TRBJ2-6; 8 bases line up with TRBD1. V gave up 3 bases and J gave up 4 bases; unmatched junction bases: 10. This CDR3 is built from 18 residues. The germline gives CDR1 KGHDR, CDR2 SFDVKD.

The chain joins TRBV23-1 to TRBJ1-2; TRBD1 agrees at 7 bases. TRBV23-1 is known as an ORF, though its function is uncertain. V lost 4 bases, J lost 5 bases, and 13 bases stayed unmatched. This CDR3 is 16 amino acids long. The CDR3 DNA sequence: TGCGCCAGCAGTCGATCGACTACAGGGGATCGGTATGGCTACACCTTC. This encodes CASSRSTTGDRYGYTF.

The chain uses TRBV28 and TRBJ1-5; D gene unclear. CDR1 is MDHEN, CDR2 SYDVKM, per germline. The CDR3 is made up of 12 amino acids. V lost 2 bases to trimming and J lost 9 bases, with 8 bases between them. CDR3 nucleotides: TGTGCCAGCAGTTTACCAGGTGGGCCCCAGCATTTT. Translating gives CASSLPGGPQHF.

On this clone itself: Within the sample, other DNA sequences also encode this same CDR3. V and J are TRBV6-5 and TRBJ1-3, with D perhaps matching TRBD1 (6 bases). V was clipped by 0 bases and J by 3 bases, with 9 bases between them. CDR1 and CDR2 (germline): MNHEY, SVGAGI. The CDR3 has 15 residues. The CDR3 DNA is TGTGCCAGCAGTTACTCGACAGGCGGTGGAAACACCATATATTTT. As protein: CASSYSTGGGNTIYF.

This clone was seen just once. Here the CDR3 DNA reads TGTGCCAGCAGCTTTGGAGGGACAGCAGCCAAAAACATTCAGTACTTC. This translates into CASSFGGTAAKNIQYF. This chain uses TRBV7-9 with TRBJ2-4; a possible D gene is TRBD1 (7 bases). CDR1 is SEHNR and CDR2 is FQNEAQ in the germline V gene (reference sequence). The CDR3 runs 16 residues. Trimming took 3 bases from V and 0 from J, leaving 12 bases between them. The full variable domain, its missing parts supplied by reference TRBV7-9 and TRBJ2-4, is DTGVSQNPRHKITKRGQNVTFRCDPISEHNRLYWYRQTLGQGPEFLTYFQNEAQLEKSRLLSDRFSAERPKGSFSTLEIQRTEQGDSAMYLCASSFGGTAAKNIQYFGAGTRLSVL.

This rearrangement joins TRBV3-1 (or the pseudogene TRBV3-2) to TRBJ1-6; the match to TRBD1 covers 7 bases. J lost 5 bases, V lost 4 bases, and 5 bases had no gene match. The CDR3 loop spans 15 amino acids. Germline V gene sequence: CDR1 LGHDT, CDR2 YNNKEL (reference sequence). CDR3 loop: CASSLTGANNSPLHF. The CDR3 region has the DNA TGTGCCAGCAGCCTTACAGGGGCCAATAATTCACCCCTCCACTTT.